The rows below give T cell receptor beta chains drawn from one sample of a study of blood T cell repertoires in COVID-19. Repertoires were generated with immunoSEQ multiplex PCR, while TCRdb's copy carries only in-frame clones and drops some. The data contain fewer than 300,000 clones, approximately 84% of them singletons. Sequencing was done on a sample of peripheral blood. The receptors originated from a human donor in a cohort sampled during active COVID-19. Both conserved end residues are part of each CDR3. The D gene is left open where the match is weak. Part of the rows lack a size; the others show once, few, many or a class for expanded clones.

>-|TRBV4-2|TRBJ2-7|-
CASSPPSDEQYF
TGTGCCAGCAGCCCCCCCTCGGACGAGCAGTACTTC
>-|TRBV11-2|TRBJ1-2|TRBD1
CASSLTGGLIYGYTF
TGTGCCAGCAGCTTGACAGGGGGTTTAATATATGGCTACACCTTC
>-|TRBV6-2/TRBV6-3|TRBJ1-2|-
CASSYSFQGTTNYGYTF
TGTGCCAGCAGTTACTCGTTCCAGGGGACGACTAACTATGGCTACACCTTC
>once|TRBV19|TRBJ2-1|-
CASSMLGGAGGEQFF
TGTGCCAGTAGTATGTTAGGGGGGGCAGGAGGTGAGCAGTTCTTC
>-|TRBV9|TRBJ2-3|-
CASRGSGSDTQYF
TGTGCCAGCAGGGGGTCGGGGTCCGATACGCAGTATTTT
>-|TRBV28|TRBJ2-7|TRBD2
CASSPGGVAENYEQYF
TGTGCCAGCAGCCCCGGGGGGGTAGCGGAGAATTACGAGCAGTACTTC
>-|TRBV19|TRBJ1-4|-
CASSPLTGYEKLFF
TGTGCCAGTAGTCCTCTTACAGGGTATGAAAAACTGTTTTTT
>once|TRBV27|TRBJ2-5|TRBD2
CASSLSSGKETQYF
TGTGCCAGCAGTTTATCGAGCGGGAAAGAGACCCAGTACTTC
>-|TRBV7-8|TRBJ1-2|-
CASSLGSSRRLGGYTF
TGTGCCAGCAGCTTAGGGTCAAGTAGGAGGCTAGGAGGCTACACCTTC
>-|TRBV9|TRBJ2-1|-
CASSPILSGYNEQFF
TGTGCCAGCAGCCCTATCCTTAGCGGCTACAATGAGCAGTTCTTC
>-|TRBV2|TRBJ2-1|TRBD2
CASTTSRLADSSYNEQFF
TGTGCCAGCACCACCTCTCGGCTAGCGGATAGCTCCTACAATGAGCAGTTCTTC
>once|TRBV19|TRBJ1-2|-
CASSIGWGLYYGYTF
TGTGCCAGTAGTATAGGTTGGGGCCTCTACTATGGCTACACCTTC
>few|TRBV9|TRBJ2-3|TRBD2
CASSPIAGEVNTQYF
TGTGCCAGCAGCCCGATAGCGGGAGAGGTAAATACGCAGTATTTT
>few|TRBV7-9|TRBJ2-1|-
CASSLDVSNEQFF
TGTGCCAGCAGCTTAGATGTCAGTAATGAGCAGTTCTTC
>once|TRBV4-1|TRBJ1-1|-
CASSLGQNTEAFF
TGCGCCAGCAGCCTAGGACAGAACACTGAAGCTTTCTTT